The rows below give T cell receptor beta chains drawn from one sample of a study of early T cells in non-severe SARS-CoV-2 infection. Each CDR3 protein is one row after TCRdb ran MiXCR on the 5' RACE reads. This sample yields 75,000 to 80,000 distinct CDR3 sequences, of which 15% to 18% are seen a single time; around 12% belongs to the top ten. Sequenced: whole blood. These receptors all come from an adult who was a healthcare worker with PCR-confirmed SARS-CoV-2 infection or an uninfected control (not recorded which). CDR3s include the opening cysteine and the closing phenylalanine or tryptophan. A D gene is named only where the DNA matches it firmly. Not every row has a clone size; where given, it reads once, few, many or a size class.

CDR3aa: CASSSDVSYNSPLHF; CDR3nt: TGTGCCAGCAGCTCGGACGTCTCCTATAATTCACCCCTCCACTTT; v_gene: TRBV7-2; d_gene: NA; j_gene: TRBJ1-6; abundance: few
CDR3aa: CASSQAGQGGGYTF; CDR3nt: TGTGCCAGCAGCCAAGCGGGACAGGGAGGTGGCTACACCTTC; v_gene: TRBV4-2; d_gene: TRBD1; j_gene: TRBJ1-2; abundance: few
CDR3aa: CASQDGHF; CDR3nt: TGTGCCAGCCAGGACGGCCACTTC; v_gene: TRBV6-8; d_gene: NA; j_gene: TRBJ2-5; abundance: NA
CDR3aa: CASSGSAVSYNEQFF; CDR3nt: TGCGCCAGCAGCGGAAGCGCGGTCTCCTACAATGAGCAGTTCTTC; v_gene: TRBV4-1; d_gene: NA; j_gene: TRBJ2-1; abundance: few
CDR3aa: CASSLEGLRGYTF; CDR3nt: TGCGCCAGCAGCTTGGAGGGGCTTAGAGGCTACACCTTC; v_gene: TRBV5-1; d_gene: NA; j_gene: TRBJ1-2; abundance: few
CDR3aa: CASRTTSREAFF; CDR3nt: TGTGCCAGCAGAACCACGTCTCGGGAAGCTTTCTTT; v_gene: TRBV12-3/TRBV12-4; d_gene: NA; j_gene: TRBJ1-1; abundance: NA
CDR3aa: CASSLRGFDGELFF; CDR3nt: TGTGCCAGCAGCTTGCGAGGGTTCGATGGGGAGCTGTTTTTT; v_gene: TRBV5-5; d_gene: NA; j_gene: TRBJ2-2; abundance: NA
CDR3aa: CASSTRGRQETQYF; CDR3nt: TGTGCCAGTAGTACCAGGGGGAGGCAAGAGACCCAGTACTTC; v_gene: TRBV19; d_gene: NA; j_gene: TRBJ2-5; abundance: many
CDR3aa: CAISESKAEAFF; CDR3nt: TGTGCCATCAGTGAGTCGAAGGCTGAAGCTTTCTTT; v_gene: TRBV10-3; d_gene: NA; j_gene: TRBJ1-1; abundance: few
CDR3aa: CATSRGTTYEQYF; CDR3nt: TGTGCCACCAGCAGAGGGACAACCTACGAGCAGTACTTC; v_gene: TRBV15; d_gene: NA; j_gene: TRBJ2-7; abundance: NA
CDR3aa: CASSPHVGHQPQHF; CDR3nt: TGTGCCAGCAGTCCACATGTGGGCCATCAGCCCCAGCATTTT; v_gene: TRBV28; d_gene: NA; j_gene: TRBJ1-5; abundance: few
CDR3aa: CASSSLLNTEAFF; CDR3nt: TGTGCCAGTAGTAGTCTGCTGAACACTGAAGCTTTCTTT; v_gene: TRBV19; d_gene: NA; j_gene: TRBJ1-1; abundance: many
CDR3aa: CASSYVLAGDDEQYF; CDR3nt: TGTGCCAGCAGTTACGTCCTAGCGGGAGATGACGAGCAGTACTTC; v_gene: TRBV6-2/TRBV6-3; d_gene: TRBD2; j_gene: TRBJ2-7; abundance: NA
CDR3aa: CASSQEAGVTYEQYF; CDR3nt: TGTGCCAGCAGCCAAGAGGCAGGGGTAACCTACGAGCAGTACTTC; v_gene: TRBV4-2; d_gene: NA; j_gene: TRBJ2-7; abundance: few
CDR3aa: CASSFDRRGLEQYF; CDR3nt: TGTGCCAGCAGCTTCGACAGGCGGGGGCTCGAGCAGTACTTC; v_gene: TRBV7-8; d_gene: NA; j_gene: TRBJ2-7; abundance: NA
CDR3aa: CASSPDSNQPQHF; CDR3nt: TGTGCCAGCAGCCCTGATAGCAATCAGCCCCAGCATTTT; v_gene: TRBV6-6; d_gene: NA; j_gene: TRBJ1-5; abundance: few
CDR3aa: CSVSISAEAFF; CDR3nt: TGCAGCGTTTCCATTTCGGCTGAAGCTTTCTTT; v_gene: TRBV29-1; d_gene: NA; j_gene: TRBJ1-1; abundance: NA
CDR3aa: CASEPLYRAYEQYF; CDR3nt: TGTGCTAGTGAGCCCCTTTACAGGGCCTACGAGCAGTACTTC; v_gene: TRBV12-5; d_gene: NA; j_gene: TRBJ2-7; abundance: few
CDR3aa: CASSQGLARQLDINEQFF; CDR3nt: TGTGCCAGCAGCCAAGGACTAGCGAGACAACTCGATATCAATGAGCAGTTCTTC; v_gene: TRBV14; d_gene: TRBD2; j_gene: TRBJ2-1; abundance: NA
CDR3aa: CASSPRPSSGGLVF; CDR3nt: TGTGCCAGCAGTCCCCGACCTTCTAGCGGGGGCCTCGTCTTC; v_gene: TRBV12-3/TRBV12-4; d_gene: TRBD2; j_gene: TRBJ2-7; abundance: NA
CDR3aa: CASSRIAGETKNIQYF; CDR3nt: TGTGCCAGCAGTCGAATAGCGGGAGAGACCAAAAACATTCAGTACTTC; v_gene: TRBV6-4; d_gene: TRBD2; j_gene: TRBJ2-4; abundance: few
CDR3aa: CASSGTGAGELFF; CDR3nt: TGTGCCAGTTCCGGGACAGGAGCCGGGGAGCTGTTTTTT; v_gene: TRBV19; d_gene: TRBD1; j_gene: TRBJ2-2; abundance: medium-sized